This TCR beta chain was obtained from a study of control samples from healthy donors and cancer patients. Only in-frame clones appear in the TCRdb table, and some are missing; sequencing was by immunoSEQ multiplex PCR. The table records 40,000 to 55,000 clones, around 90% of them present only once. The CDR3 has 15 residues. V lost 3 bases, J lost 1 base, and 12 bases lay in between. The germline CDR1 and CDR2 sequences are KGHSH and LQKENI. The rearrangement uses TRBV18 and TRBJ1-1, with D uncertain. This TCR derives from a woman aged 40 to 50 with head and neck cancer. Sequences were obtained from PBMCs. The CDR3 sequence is CASSPFTVQNTEAFF. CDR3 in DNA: TGTGCCAGCTCACCCTTCACAGTCCAGAACACTGAAGCTTTCTTT. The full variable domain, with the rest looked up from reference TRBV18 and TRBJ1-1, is NAGVMQNPRHLVRRRGQEARLRCSPMKGHSHVYWYRQLPEEGLKFMVYLQKENIIDESGMPKERFSAEFPKEGPSILRIQQVVRGDSAAYFCASSPFTVQNTEAFFGQGTRLTVV.